The sequence of this T cell receptor (beta chain) was determined in a study of identical twins (dated by TCRdb to the mid-2010s). At the level of the whole study: The study deep-sequenced TCR alpha and beta repertoires from monozygotic twins, unrelated adults of various ages and cord blood to test whether fetal clonotypes persist. To rule out contamination, replicate twin experiments were performed at different times with different library preparation protocols.

The CDR3 spans 11 residues, from the cysteine through the phenylalanine. Only the CDR3 portion is preserved as DNA: 33 bases, with reading frame beginning at the first base. V is clipped by 6 bases and J by 3 bases, and the sequence between their germline boundaries is 6 bases long. The sample holds a few counts of this clonotype. It lacks a known antigen. No quality values exist for individual bases; no much larger clone is one base distant. Libraries were constructed by 5' RACE. This sample was sequenced with an Illumina HiSeq 2000. Template switching added a universal primer binding site, and the final cDNA carried a unique molecular identifier that allowed TCR cDNA molecules to be counted accurately. Specific primers in the conserved constant-segment region were used to synthesize first-strand cDNA for TCR alpha and beta chains. Each cDNA library was double barcoded, with a SMART-Mk sample barcode plus Illumina barcodes, to control for contamination. TruSeq adapter sequences and Illumina sample barcodes were added in two successive PCR steps. The TCR alpha and beta cDNA libraries were sequenced on the Illumina HiSeq platform using custom primers. Per the source publication's procedure: MiGEC was used to process raw reads and extract unique molecular identifiers, and MiXCR was used to find CDR3 positions. Recombination models were inferred per individual with the repgenHMM and IGoR tools using an EM algorithm. The analysis of shared clonotypes was done with the tcR package in R, with sharing normalized by the product of cloneset sizes. To study raw recombination free of thymic and clonal selection effects, out-of-frame nonproductive sequences were analyzed. Using fastp at Q25 and MiXCR, TCRdb reprocessed the public reads and kept productive beta chains. Rows are unified per CDR3 protein, each entry keeping the most common DNA and genes. These V and J calls are TCRdb output, not the study's own analysis. Here the sample has roughly 1.6 million distinct CDR3 sequences; about 30% occur a single time. More than 0.25% of the sample comes from the top ten.

Only healthy Caucasian donors were included. The study at large found these results: In monozygotic twins, out-of-frame TCR alpha sharing was systematically underestimated by recombination models, although the models agreed with sharing between unrelated individuals. Because the same donors could not be followed over many years, the conclusions relied on cross-sectional statistical analysis. Compared with coincidental sharing between unrelated individuals, out-of-frame TCR alpha sequences shared between twins had an excess of sequences with low generation probability. Invariant T cells such as MAIT and iNKT could partly confound zero-insertion analyses, although diverse VJ usage argued against such confounding for most clonotypes. In beta out-of-frame sequences, excess twin sharing was weaker, because having fewer shared sequences lowered the signal-to-noise ratio. Abundant cord blood beta clonotypes had fewer insertions, young adult naive repertoires showed a similar but weaker trend, and memory repertoires showed no such trend.

This TCR came from a newborn girl in good health. The sample taken for sequencing was cord blood. The V gene is TRBV12-3 or TRBV12-4 and the J gene is TRBJ2-7, with the D gene not clear enough to name. The CDR3 loop reads CASRQYYEQYF. The base sequence is TGTGCCAGCAGACAGTACTACGAGCAGTACTTC.